The rows below give T cell receptor beta chains drawn from one sample of a study of T cells after yellow fever vaccination. One entry per CDR3 protein results from TCRdb running MiXCR on the 5' RACE reads. This table has hundreds of thousands of distinct CDR3 sequences, roughly 20% appearing once. Sequences were derived from PBMCs, sampled before the yellow fever booster vaccination. All receptors derive from a man between 18 and 35 years old who received the YFV17D yellow fever vaccine. The CDR3 runs from the conserved cysteine through the conserved F or W. A D gene is named only where the DNA matches it firmly. Expanded clones get a size class; other rows say once, few or many, or leave the size out.

>few|TRBD1|TRBV7-2|TRBJ2-1
TGTGCCAGCAGGCGTGACAGGGGAGCCTACAATGAGCAGTTCTTC
CASRRDRGAYNEQFF
>few|TRBD1|TRBV7-3|TRBJ2-6
TGTGCCAGCAGCGGGGATCACGGGGACAGGGTGACTGGGGCCAACGTCCTGACTTTC
CASSGDHGDRVTGANVLTF
>few|NA|TRBV19|TRBJ1-1
TGTGCCAGTAGATTTCGGATAAACACTGAAGCTTTCTTT
CASRFRINTEAFF
>few|NA|TRBV6-6|TRBJ1-2
TGTGCCAGCAGTTACGAGGCCGGCCAGGGCTACACCTTC
CASSYEAGQGYTF
>NA|NA|TRBV11-2|TRBJ1-2
TGTGCCAGCAGCTTGTCAGACAGCATCTATGGCTACACCTTC
CASSLSDSIYGYTF
>NA|NA|TRBV15|TRBJ2-7
TGTGCCACCAGCAGAGCTGGGGGCGGCTCCTACGAGCAGTACTTC
CATSRAGGGSYEQYF
>once|TRBD1|TRBV6-1|TRBJ1-2
TGTGCCAGCAGTGAAGTTCGGACAGGGGAGTGGTATGGCTACACCTTC
CASSEVRTGEWYGYTF
>NA|TRBD2|TRBV20-1|TRBJ2-1
TGCAGTGCTAGAGATGGGAGGGATGAGCAGTTCTTC
CSARDGRDEQFF
>few|NA|TRBV29-1|TRBJ2-4
TGCAGCGTCCTCCGGGACCGTCGGAACATTCAGTACTTC
CSVLRDRRNIQYF
>NA|NA|TRBV12-3/TRBV12-4|TRBJ2-3
TGTGCCAGCAGTTTATCACAGGGAAGATTCACAGATACGCAGTATTTT
CASSLSQGRFTDTQYF
>NA|NA|TRBV29-1|TRBJ2-2
TGCAGCTCTTACCTACACGACACCGGGGAGCTGTTTTTT
CSSYLHDTGELFF
>few|NA|TRBV29-1|TRBJ1-4
TGCAGCGTTCTAGAAGGACATAATGAAAAACTGTTTTTT
CSVLEGHNEKLFF
>NA|TRBD1|TRBV27|TRBJ1-1
TGTGCCAGCAGTTTATATCCCTCTTTCGGACAGGGCGGAAAAGCTTTCTTT
CASSLYPSFGQGGKAFF
>NA|NA|TRBV4-2|TRBJ1-2
TGTGCCAGCAGCCAAGAGAATCGAGCATACTATGGCTACACCTTC
CASSQENRAYYGYTF
>NA|NA|TRBV12-3/TRBV12-4|TRBJ2-7
TGTGCCAGCAGTGCGGGGCCCTACGAGCAGTACTTC
CASSAGPYEQYF
>few|TRBD1|TRBV30|TRBJ1-4
TGTGCCTGGAGCCGGGACAGCAATGAAAAACTGTTTTTT
CAWSRDSNEKLFF
>many|NA|TRBV20-1|TRBJ2-6
TGCAGTGCCAGCCGAACAGGTATCTCTGGGGCCAACGTCCTGACTTTC
CSASRTGISGANVLTF
>NA|TRBD1|TRBV5-4|TRBJ2-5
TGTGCCAGCAGCCGACCAGGGGGCCCAGAGACCCAGTACTTC
CASSRPGGPETQYF
>NA|NA|TRBV6-5|TRBJ1-2
TGTGCCAGCAGTCCCGGACAGCCGGCGGGTGGCTACACCTTC
CASSPGQPAGGYTF
>NA|NA|TRBV27|TRBJ1-6
TGTGCCAGCAGTGCCGTACACCTATATAATTCACCCCTCCACTTT
CASSAVHLYNSPLHF
>few|TRBD2|TRBV4-1|TRBJ2-1
TGCGCCAGCAGCCAGCGGGGGGGAGGAGCGGCGAACAATGAGCAGTTCTTC
CASSQRGGGAANNEQFF
>NA|NA|TRBV20-1|TRBJ1-2
TGCAGTGCTAGTTACAGGGAAACCTATAACTATGGCTACACCTTC
CSASYRETYNYGYTF
>NA|NA|TRBV28|TRBJ2-1
TGTGCCAGCCCCCCCCGGGGCTCCTACAATGAGCAGTTCTTC
CASPPRGSYNEQFF
>few|TRBD2|TRBV7-9|TRBJ2-5
TGTGCCAGCAGCTTCACTGCTAGCCGACCCGGGGGGGGGACCCAGTACTTC
CASSFTASRPGGGTQYF
>many|NA|TRBV15|TRBJ1-5
TGTGCCACCAGCATTCAGGATCAGCCCCAGCATTTT
CATSIQDQPQHF
>NA|NA|TRBV5-8|TRBJ1-3
TGTGCCAGCAGCCCGGGGACGCTTGGAAACACCATATATTTT
CASSPGTLGNTIYF
>NA|NA|TRBV4-2|TRBJ2-2
TGTGCCAGCAGCCTCGGGATGTTAGACACCGGGGAGCTGTTTTTT
CASSLGMLDTGELFF
>few|NA|TRBV12-3/TRBV12-4|TRBJ1-6
TGTGCCAGCAGTTTAAGGGGGAATTCACCCCTCCACTTT
CASSLRGNSPLHF
>NA|TRBD2|TRBV20-1|TRBJ2-3
TGCAGTGCTAGAGGAACTAGCGGGGCCCTCAGGAACACAGATACGCAGTATTTT
CSARGTSGALRNTDTQYF
>many|NA|TRBV7-6|TRBJ2-1
TGTGCCAGCAGCTTATTTGCAGGGGCCTCCTACAATGAGCAGTTCTTC
CASSLFAGASYNEQFF
>NA|TRBD1|TRBV7-6|TRBJ2-2
TGTGCCAGCAGCCTCCCGGACAGGGGGATCGCCGGGGAGCTGTTTTTT
CASSLPDRGIAGELFF
>few|NA|TRBV6-5|TRBJ1-1
TGTGCCAGCAGCCGCACTCGCACTGAAGCTTTCTTT
CASSRTRTEAFF
>few|TRBD1|TRBV20-1|TRBJ2-7
TGCAGTGCAGCCGGACAGGGTAACGAGCAGTACTTC
CSAAGQGNEQYF
>NA|NA|TRBV15|TRBJ2-6
TGTGCCACCAGCGACTGGCCTCTCTCTGGGGCCAACGTCCTGACTTTC
CATSDWPLSGANVLTF
>NA|NA|TRBV20-1|TRBJ2-1
TGCAGTGCTCCCACGGGAACCACACCCCGGCAGTTCTTC
CSAPTGTTPRQFF
>NA|TRBD2|TRBV6-5|TRBJ2-7
TGTGCCAGCAGTTACTCAGGCGGGCGCGGGGGGCCGTCCTACGAGCAGTACTTC
CASSYSGGRGGPSYEQYF
>few|NA|TRBV29-1|TRBJ1-1
TGCAGCGTTGAAGATTTTGGGGGAGACACTGAAGCTTTCTTT
CSVEDFGGDTEAFF
>few|NA|TRBV9|TRBJ2-2
TGTGCCAGCAGCGACCGTGGTGGTAAGGGCACCGGGGAGCTGTTTTTT
CASSDRGGKGTGELFF
>NA|NA|TRBV29-1|TRBJ1-4
TGCAGCGGGAGACAGTCAACTAATGAAAAACTGTTTTTT
CSGRQSTNEKLFF
>NA|NA|TRBV20-1|TRBJ1-5
TGCAGTGCTAGTAGGGGAGGTCAGCCCCAGCATTTT
CSASRGGQPQHF
>few|NA|TRBV4-3|TRBJ2-1
TGCGCCAGCAGCCAAGCGAGGCTAGCCAATGAGCAGTTCTTC
CASSQARLANEQFF
>NA|NA|TRBV9|TRBJ2-2
TGTGCCAGCAGCGTTTACATCTCCCCTCGGGAGCTGTTTTTT
CASSVYISPRELFF
>NA|TRBD1|TRBV11-1|TRBJ1-1
TGTGCCAGCAGCTTCCAGGGGGCTGTCAGCACTGAAGCTTTCTTT
CASSFQGAVSTEAFF